A single sample gave rise to the 16 T cell receptor beta chains below, sequenced in a study of blood T cell repertoires in COVID-19. The table came from immunoSEQ multiplex PCR; TCRdb's copy has only in-frame clones and leaves some out. Of about 240,000 clones listed, approximately 80% are singletons. Material for sequencing was peripheral blood. The receptor set was obtained from a woman of 80 years or more with acute or convalescent COVID-19.

This rearrangement joins TRBV5-4 to TRBJ2-1, with 10 bases that match TRBD2. With 4 bases clipped from V and 4 bases from J, the junction kept 5 bases outside the gene matches. The germline CDR1 and CDR2 sequences are SGHNT and YYREEE (reference sequence). The CDR3 has 15 amino acids. The CDR3 DNA sequence: TGTGCCAGCAGCGTAACTAGCGGGGAATACAATGAGCAGTTCTTC. Translation gives CASSVTSGEYNEQFF.

The V and J genes are TRBV25-1 and TRBJ1-1; D uncertain. Germline-derived CDR1 and CDR2 are MGHDK and SYGVNS. The CDR3 has 13 residues. V was shortened by 5 bases and J by 2 bases, with 9 bases between the two germline ends. CDR3 DNA sequence: TGTGCCAGCAGTACCAGAACCAACACTGAAGCTTTCTTT. Translation: CASSTRTNTEAFF.

V is TRBV18 and J is TRBJ2-2; 7 nucleotides agree with TRBD2. The CDR3 loop spans 15 amino acids. Trimming at V came to 5 bases and at J to 3 bases, leaving 6 bases not matched to a gene. Germline V gene data show CDR1 as KGHSH and CDR2 as LQKENI. The CDR3 nucleotides read TGTGCCAGCTCAAACTGGACTAGATACACCGGGGAGCTGTTTTTT. Its protein is CASSNWTRYTGELFF.

The CDR3 here is CASSWDRHSSGNTIYF. CDR3 DNA sequence: TGTGCCAGTAGCTGGGACAGGCATAGCTCTGGAAACACCATATATTTT. This chain uses TRBV19 with TRBJ1-3; 8 bases map to TRBD1. Trimming cost V 6 bases and J 0 bases; bases outside gene matches: 7. Germline CDR1 reads LNHDA; CDR2 reads SQIVND (reference sequence). The CDR3 runs to 16 residues.

The chain employs TRBV27 and TRBJ1-3; D unclear. Per germline, CDR1 MNHEY and CDR2 SMNVEV (reference sequence). Between the trimmed V and J ends, which lost 6 bases and 0 bases, there was a span of 6 bases. This CDR3 has 13 residues. The CDR3, as DNA: TGTGCCAGCAGAATGGCCTCTGGAAACACCATATATTTT. It encodes CASRMASGNTIYF.

The CDR3 DNA reads TGTGCCAGCAGCGTGACAGGGGGACGGGACAATGAGCAGTTCTTC. It translates to CASSVTGGRDNEQFF. The J gene is TRBJ2-1, the V gene TRBV11-2; TRBD1 aligns across 9 bases. The CDR3 has 15 amino acids. V lost 5 bases and J lost 5; bases outside the gene matches: 7. The germline V gene has CDR1 SGHAT and CDR2 FQNNGV.

V and J are TRBV18 and TRBJ2-7; D is perhaps TRBD1 (6 bases). CDR1 is KGHSH and CDR2 is LQKENI in the germline V gene. V lost 1 base to trimming and J lost 4 bases, with 11 bases between them. The CDR3 is made up of 14 amino acids. The CDR3 region has the DNA TGTGCCAGCTCACCACAGACAGGAAAGTACGAGCAGTACTTC. Its protein product is CASSPQTGKYEQYF.

This clone was detected only a few times. The chain joins TRBV7-9 to TRBJ1-6, with 8 bases lining up with TRBD1. The CDR3 is 16 residues long. J lost 9 bases, V lost 1 base, and 8 bases had no gene match. Looked up from germline, CDR1 is SEHNR and CDR2 is FQNEAQ (reference sequence). In DNA, the CDR3 is TGTGCCAGCAGCTTAGACAGGGGGTTGAAAAGTTCACCCCTCCACTTT. This gives the protein CASSLDRGLKSSPLHF.

The chain employs TRBV2 and TRBJ2-2; tentative D call: TRBD1 (6 bases). The CDR3 runs 13 residues. Trimming took off 3 bases at V and 5 bases at J, with 7 bases between the two ends. The germline CDR1 and CDR2 sequences are SNHLY and FYNNEI. This CDR3 is CASSDQGTGELFF. CDR3 bases: TGTGCCAGCAGTGATCAGGGGACCGGGGAGCTGTTTTTT. The complete variable domain, with remaining parts taken from reference TRBV2 and TRBJ2-2, reads EPEVTQTPSHQVTQMGQEVILRCVPISNHLYFYWYRQILGQKVEFLVSFYNNEISEKSEIFDDQFSVERPDGSNFTLKIRSTKLEDSAMYFCASSDQGTGELFFGEGSRLTVL.

The CDR3 protein is CASSLGPGGYTDTQYF. CDR3 nucleotides: TGTGCCAGCAGCTTAGGTCCGGGGGGCTACACAGATACGCAGTATTTT. The rearrangement links TRBV7-8 to TRBJ2-3, with a possible D match to TRBD2 (7 bases). The CDR3 is 16 residues long. Trimming removed 1 base from V and 2 bases from J, with 13 bases in between. The germline V gene encodes CDR1 SGHVS and CDR2 FQNEAQ.

This clone was picked up one time. The chain joins TRBV5-5 to TRBJ2-3, with 11 positions matching TRBD2. There are 16 residues in the CDR3. The germline CDR1 and CDR2 sequences are SGHKS and YYEKEE (reference sequence). The V gene end was trimmed by 8 bases and the J gene end by 6 bases; junction bases not matched to a gene: 14. In DNA form, the CDR3 reads TGTGCCAGTTCCTTAGCGGGGGGGACCTATTTGGATACGCAGTATTTT. Protein product: CASSLAGGTYLDTQYF.

The chain carries TRBV6-5 and TRBJ2-2; no reliable D call. This CDR3 spans 12 amino acids. In germline, CDR1 is MNHEY, CDR2 SVGAGI. V dropped 2 bases and J dropped 6 bases, with 4 bases sitting between them. The CDR3 DNA reads as TGTGCCAGCAGTTACCTTCCCGGGGAGCTGTTTTTT. Its translation: CASSYLPGELFF.

This chain links TRBV6-5 with TRBJ1-1; a weak D match, TRBD1 (6 bases). The germline CDR1 and CDR2 sequences are MNHEY and SVGAGI. The CDR3 has 16 amino acids. V shed 2 bases and J shed 0 bases, with 13 bases lying between them. The CDR3 sequence is CASSYPTGTLNTEAFF. DNA of the CDR3: TGTGCCAGCAGTTACCCCACCGGGACACTGAACACTGAAGCTTTCTTT.

The chain carries TRBV28 and TRBJ1-6, with D possibly matching TRBD1 (6 bases). The V gene's germline CDR1 is MDHEN and CDR2 SYDVKM. With 5 bases removed from V and 6 bases from J, the gap between germline ends came to 14 bases. The CDR3 is 15 amino acids. Here the CDR3 reads CASSPADRLNSPLHF. CDR3 DNA: TGTGCCAGCAGTCCTGCCGACAGGCTTAATTCACCCCTCCACTTT.

V is TRBV6-1 and J is TRBJ1-5; 7 bases match TRBD1. Germline trimming cut 2 bases from V and 7 bases from J; bases unmatched to any gene: 5. The CDR3 has 14 residues. Looked up from germline, CDR1 is MNHNS and CDR2 is SASEGT. DNA for the CDR3: TGTGCCAGCAGTGAAAACCCAGGGGGACAGCCCCAGCATTTT. Its protein product is CASSENPGGQPQHF.

This chain joins TRBV5-1 and TRBJ1-5; 8 bases fit TRBD1. Germline V gene lookup returns CDR1 SGHRS and CDR2 YFSETQ. V lost 3 bases to trimming and J lost 5 bases; unmatched junction nucleotides: 1. The length of the CDR3 is 13 residues. Here the CDR3 reads CASSSQGDQPQHF. CDR3 sequence (DNA): TGCGCCAGCAGCTCACAGGGGGATCAGCCCCAGCATTTT.